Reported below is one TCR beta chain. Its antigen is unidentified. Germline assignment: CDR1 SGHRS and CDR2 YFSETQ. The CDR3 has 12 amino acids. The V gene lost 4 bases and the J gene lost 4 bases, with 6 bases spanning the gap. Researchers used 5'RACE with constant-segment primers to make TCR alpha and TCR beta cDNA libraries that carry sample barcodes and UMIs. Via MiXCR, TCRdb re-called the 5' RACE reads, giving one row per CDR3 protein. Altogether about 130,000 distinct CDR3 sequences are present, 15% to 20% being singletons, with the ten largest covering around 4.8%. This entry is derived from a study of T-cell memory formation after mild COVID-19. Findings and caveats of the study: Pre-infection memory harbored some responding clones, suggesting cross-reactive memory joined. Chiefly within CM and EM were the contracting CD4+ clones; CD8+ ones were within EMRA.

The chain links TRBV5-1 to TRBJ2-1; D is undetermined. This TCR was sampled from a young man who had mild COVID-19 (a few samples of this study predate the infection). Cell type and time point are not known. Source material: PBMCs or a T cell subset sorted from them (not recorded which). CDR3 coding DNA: TGCGCCAGCAGCCACCTTTACAATGAGCAGTTCTTC. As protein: CASSHLYNEQFF.